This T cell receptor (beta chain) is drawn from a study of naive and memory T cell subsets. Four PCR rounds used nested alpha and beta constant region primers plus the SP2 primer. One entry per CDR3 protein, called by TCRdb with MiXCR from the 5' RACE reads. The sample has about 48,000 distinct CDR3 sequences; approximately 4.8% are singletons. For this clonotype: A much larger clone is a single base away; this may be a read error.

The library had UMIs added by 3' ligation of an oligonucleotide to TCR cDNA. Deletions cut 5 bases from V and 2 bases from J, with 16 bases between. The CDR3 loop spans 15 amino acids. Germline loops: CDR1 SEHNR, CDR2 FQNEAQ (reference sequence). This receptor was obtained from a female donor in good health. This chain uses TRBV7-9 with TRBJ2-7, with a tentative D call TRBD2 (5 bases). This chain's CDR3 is CASSAPTKSAYEQYF. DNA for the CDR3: TGTGCCAGCAGCGCCCCGACTAAATCCGCCTACGAGCAGTACTTC.